The next 30 T cell receptor beta chains were all read from a single sample in a study of early T cells in non-severe SARS-CoV-2 infection. TCRdb ran MiXCR on the 5' RACE reads and lists one entry per CDR3 protein. This table has tens of thousands of distinct CDR3 sequences, around 14% appearing once. The specimen sequenced was whole blood. These receptors all come from an adult who was a healthcare worker with PCR-confirmed SARS-CoV-2 infection or an uninfected control (not recorded which).

This clonotype was seen a few times. The junction differs from germline at one of its ends, possibly a read error. This CDR3 is CASSDRAPF. The CDR3 DNA follows: TGTGCCAGCAGTGATAGGGCTCCTTTC. The chain joins TRBV25-1 to TRBJ2-5; no reliable D call. CDR1 MGHDK and CDR2 SYGVNS come from the germline V gene. CDR3 size: 9 residues.

This clonotype was counted only a few times. The chain links TRBV15 to TRBJ2-1; no firm D call. The CDR3 has 13 amino acids. Germline V CDR1 and CDR2: LNHNV, YYDKDF (reference sequence). V was pared by 3 bases and J by 9 bases, with 12 bases between. CDR3: CATSREGVREQFF. In nucleotides, the CDR3 is TGTGCCACCAGCAGGGAAGGAGTGCGTGAGCAGTTCTTC.

This clonotype has only a few counts. The chain uses TRBV5-4 and TRBJ2-7; D remains ambiguous. The V and J ends lost 4 bases and 0 bases respectively, with 8 bases between them. The CDR3 consists of 13 residues. Germline CDR1 SGHNT, CDR2 YYREEE (reference sequence). CDR3 bases: TGTGCCAGCAGCGTCGGATCCTCCTACGAGCAGTACTTC. Protein: CASSVGSSYEQYF. Full variable domain (outside the CDR3, taken from reference TRBV5-4 and TRBJ2-7): ETGVTQSPTHLIKTRGQQVTLRCSSQSGHNTVSWYQQALGQGPQFIFQYYREEENGRGNFPPRFSGLQFPNYSSELNVNALELDDSALYLCASSVGSSYEQYFGPGTRLTVT.

The V gene is TRBV7-2, the J gene TRBJ2-7; 13 bases are a match to TRBD2. The V segment lost 1 base and the J segment 5 bases; nucleotides outside the gene matches: 5. CDR3 length: 16 amino acids. Germline loops: CDR1 SGHTA, CDR2 FQGNSA. Here the CDR3 DNA reads TGTGCCAGCAGCTTAGACCGGACTAGCGGGAGTAACGAGCAGTACTTC. Amino acid sequence: CASSLDRTSGSNEQYF.

This clonotype was picked up many times. The gene calls are TRBV6-5 and TRBJ2-1, with a weak D call TRBD2 (6 bases). The CDR3 runs 13 residues. Germline assignment: CDR1 MNHEY and CDR2 SVGAGI. Trimming took off 6 bases at V and 12 bases at J, with 18 bases between the two ends. The CDR3 DNA follows: TGTGCCAGCAGCCCCCTCCGGGGGATGGCGCAGTTCTTC. It translates to CASSPLRGMAQFF.

The V and J genes are TRBV9 and TRBJ2-3; D ambiguous. The germline V and J ends were trimmed by 0 bases and 6 bases, with 11 bases remaining between them. CDR1 and CDR2 (germline): SGDLS, YYNGEE. The CDR3 consists of 14 residues. CDR3 nucleotides: TGTGCCAGCAGCGTAGTTGACGAAGCGGATACGCAGTATTTT. It specifies CASSVVDEADTQYF.

The gene calls are TRBV9 and TRBJ1-1, with a tentative D call TRBD1 (5 bases). The V end was cut by 4 bases, the J end by 8 bases, with 18 bases between. CDR3 length: 14 amino acids. CDR1 and CDR2 (germline): SGDLS, YYNGEE. DNA for the CDR3: TGTGCCAGCAGCCCCGGTCCCGGCGGGACCGAAGCTTTCTTT. Translated: CASSPGPGGTEAFF.

This clonotype has a handful of counts. The chain joins TRBV28 to TRBJ2-7, with 7 bases fitting TRBD1. In germline, CDR1 is MDHEN, CDR2 SYDVKM. This CDR3 contains 15 residues. Trimming cost V 4 bases and J 3 bases; bases outside gene matches: 9. CDR3 sequence (DNA): TGTGCCAGCAGTTACTCGACAGGGAGTAACTACGAGCAGTACTTC. Its protein product is CASSYSTGSNYEQYF.

A word on this clonotype: One end of the junction fails to match germline, which may point to a read error. J is TRBJ1-1 and V is TRBV18; D not resolved. CDR3 length: 14 amino acids. CDR1 is KGHSH and CDR2 is LQKENI in the germline V gene. The chain's CDR3 is CVSSPGPHGTEAFF. CDR3 sequence (DNA): TGTGTCAGCTCACCCGGGCCGCACGGCACTGAAGCTTTCTTT.

This clonotype has more than one count but fewer than ten. The V and J genes are TRBV5-1 and TRBJ2-1, with 10 nucleotides matching TRBD2. Germline-derived CDR1 and CDR2 are SGHRS and YFSETQ. This CDR3 has 15 residues. The V gene end was trimmed by 0 bases and the J gene end by 8 bases; junction bases not matched to a gene: 5. CDR3 region: CASSLVLAGAYEQFF. CDR3 nucleotides: TGCGCCAGCAGCTTGGTGCTAGCGGGAGCATATGAGCAGTTCTTC.

This rearrangement joins TRBV12-3 or TRBV12-4 to TRBJ1-2, with a possible D match to TRBD1 (5 bases). The length of the CDR3 is 13 residues. V lost 4 bases to trimming and J lost 8 bases, with 14 bases between them. CDR3 sequence reads: CASSSTPGRGYTF. DNA of the CDR3: TGTGCCAGCAGTTCAACACCGGGGCGAGGCTACACCTTC.

This clonotype was seen a few times. The chain has TRBV20-1 and TRBJ1-2; no clear D gene. Germline assignment: CDR1 DFQATT and CDR2 SNEGSKA (reference sequence). Trimming shortened V by 5 bases and J by 8 bases, and 9 bases separated the two germline ends. This CDR3 has 10 amino acids. The DNA of the CDR3 is TGCAGTGCTCCTTTTTCCGGCTACACCTTC. The encoded protein is CSAPFSGYTF.

The chain uses TRBV27 and TRBJ2-5; a weak D match, TRBD2 (6 bases). Germline V gene lookup returns CDR1 MNHEY and CDR2 SMNVEV (reference sequence). Deletions cut 6 bases from V and 14 bases from J, with 25 bases between. The CDR3 loop spans 14 amino acids. This CDR3 is CASRLNSWGGVFYF. The DNA of the CDR3 is TGTGCCAGCAGGCTAAATTCGTGGGGCGGGGTTTTCTACTTC.

This clonotype was detected many times. V is TRBV27 and J is TRBJ2-1; 9 nucleotides align to TRBD1. V shed 6 bases, J shed 15 bases, and the junction held 6 bases outside the gene matches. There are 11 residues in the CDR3. CDR1 is MNHEY and CDR2 is SMNVEV in the germline V gene (reference sequence). Here the CDR3 reads CASRLQGALFF. DNA of the CDR3: TGTGCCAGCAGATTACAGGGGGCGCTGTTCTTC.

This clonotype was detected only a few times. V and J are TRBV3-1 and TRBJ2-3, with unresolved D. The germline V gene has CDR1 LGHDT and CDR2 YNNKEL (reference sequence). The V end lost 4 bases, the J end lost 4 bases, and 6 bases lay between the germline ends. This CDR3 contains 12 residues. CDR3 region: CASSLRSDTQYF. The CDR3 DNA reads as TGTGCCAGCAGCCTCAGATCAGATACGCAGTATTTT.

This clonotype was seen a few times. The V call is TRBV7-6, the J call TRBJ2-1; weak D call: TRBD1 (5 bases). V gave up 3 bases and J gave up 4 bases, with 16 bases separating them. CDR3 length: 16 amino acids. CDR1 and CDR2 from the germline V gene are SGHVS and FNYEAQ. DNA of the CDR3: TGTGCCAGCAGCTTCGAACATAGACAGCTGTACAATGAGCAGTTCTTC. The encoded protein is CASSFEHRQLYNEQFF.

In this sample, this clonotype turned up a few times. The V gene is TRBV20-1, the J gene TRBJ2-1; possible D gene TRBD2, 6 bases. V was cut by 4 bases and J by 9 bases, with 19 bases left in between. Germline V lookup: CDR1 DFQATT, CDR2 SNEGSKA (reference sequence). This CDR3 comprises 14 residues. The CDR3 nucleotides are TGCAGTGCTACAAGGGTAGCGGCCCCGAGTGAGCAGTTCTTC. It encodes CSATRVAAPSEQFF.

V usage is TRBV27 and J usage is TRBJ2-1; D is uncertain. Germline V gene sequence: CDR1 MNHEY, CDR2 SMNVEV (reference sequence). This CDR3 is 15 amino acids long. Between the trimmed V and J ends, which lost 2 bases and 4 bases, there was a span of 12 bases. CDR3 nucleotides: TGTGCCAGCAGTTTAGGGAACTACCCTTACAATGAGCAGTTCTTC. It translates to CASSLGNYPYNEQFF.

The rearrangement uses TRBV24-1 and TRBJ1-1; D unclear. Trimming stripped 6 bases from V and 0 bases from J, with 13 bases between. The germline V gene encodes CDR1 KGHDR and CDR2 SFDVKD. The CDR3 totals 15 residues. The DNA of the CDR3 is TGTGCCACCAGTCCCGGAGGGTTGATGAACACTGAAGCTTTCTTT. This gives the protein CATSPGGLMNTEAFF.

CDR3: CASSPVLTSYEQYF. DNA for the CDR3: TGCGCCAGCAGCCCGGTCCTTACTTCCTACGAGCAGTACTTC. The chain is built from TRBV4-1 and TRBJ2-7; D remains unclear. The germline V and J ends were trimmed by 4 bases and 1 base, with 11 bases remaining between them. CDR1 and CDR2 from the germline V gene are MGHRA and YSYEKL. There are 14 residues in the CDR3.

This clonotype has a handful of counts. The chain combines TRBV5-1 with TRBJ1-6; D ambiguous. The germline gives CDR1 SGHRS, CDR2 YFSETQ. V shed 2 bases and J shed 9 bases, with 15 bases lying between them. The CDR3 runs 15 residues. The CDR3 loop reads CASSLTGERGSPLHF. The CDR3 coding sequence is TGCGCCAGCAGCTTAACGGGAGAGAGAGGTTCACCCCTCCACTTT.

This chain links TRBV2 with TRBJ2-1, with a possible D match to TRBD2 (6 bases). CDR1 is SNHLY and CDR2 is FYNNEI in the germline V gene. The CDR3 is 16 residues long. Trimming removed 4 bases at V and 8 bases at J, with 21 bases between. DNA for the CDR3: TGTGCCAGCAGTGGGGAGCAGCGCGGGGTTTGGGATGAGCAGTTCTTC. This translates into CASSGEQRGVWDEQFF.

The chain is built from TRBV12-3 or TRBV12-4 and TRBJ1-5; no clear D. This CDR3 region has 13 residues. Trimming took 6 bases from V and 11 from J, leaving 17 bases between them. CDR3: CASSPNIEGTQHF. The CDR3, as DNA: TGTGCCAGCAGCCCAAACATAGAAGGGACCCAGCATTTT.

This clonotype showed up just a few times. The rearrangement joins TRBV3-1 to TRBJ1-1, with D perhaps TRBD1 (6 bases). CDR1 and CDR2 from the germline V gene are LGHDT and YNNKEL (reference sequence). The CDR3 loop spans 13 amino acids. V was clipped by 0 bases and J by 11 bases, with 13 bases between them. The CDR3 loop is CASSQDLGGAAFF. The CDR3 DNA follows: TGTGCCAGCAGCCAAGATTTGGGGGGGGCGGCTTTCTTT. Full variable domain (outside the CDR3, taken from reference TRBV3-1 and TRBJ1-1): DTAVSQTPKYLVTQMGNDKSIKCEQNLGHDTMYWYKQDSKKFLKIMFSYNNKELIINETVPNRFSPKSPDKAHLNLHINSLELGDSAVYFCASSQDLGGAAFFGQGTRLTVV.

The chain links TRBV20-1 to TRBJ2-5; D is ambiguous. The CDR3 is 11 residues long. Germline CDR1 and CDR2: DFQATT and SNEGSKA (reference sequence). CDR3 protein: CRALGPETQYF. DNA for the CDR3: TGCAGAGCCCTTGGGCCGGAGACCCAGTACTTC.

This clonotype was counted only a few times. V usage is TRBV7-9 and J usage is TRBJ2-5, with 7 bases matching TRBD1. Germline CDR1 is SEHNR and CDR2 is FQNEAQ (reference sequence). The CDR3 runs to 12 residues. J lost 0 bases, V lost 11 bases, and 3 bases had no gene match. Here the CDR3 reads CAGTGDQETQYF. The CDR3 DNA reads as TGTGCCGGAACAGGGGACCAAGAGACCCAGTACTTC.

The V and J genes are TRBV12-3 or TRBV12-4 and TRBJ1-2, with D possibly being TRBD1 (5 bases). The length of the CDR3 is 15 residues. Trimming removed 5 bases from V and 3 bases from J, with 16 bases in between. The CDR3 DNA is TGTGCCAGCAGTCGAAGGCCCCACAGGCACTATGGCTACACCTTC. Translated: CASSRRPHRHYGYTF.

This clonotype was detected only a few times. V and J are TRBV27 and TRBJ2-1, with TRBD2 identical over 10 bases. The ends lost 5 bases at V and 5 bases at J; junction bases unmatched: 12. Germline V lookup: CDR1 MNHEY, CDR2 SMNVEV (reference sequence). The length of the CDR3 is 17 residues. The CDR3 region is CASSLYWGLATDNEQFF. CDR3 coding DNA: TGTGCCAGCAGTCTCTATTGGGGACTAGCGACAGACAATGAGCAGTTCTTC.

This clonotype was observed a few times. The genes are TRBV5-1 and TRBJ2-3, with a possible D match to TRBD2 (5 bases). CDR1 and CDR2 (germline): SGHRS, YFSETQ. This CDR3 contains 14 residues. The germline V and J ends were trimmed by 0 bases and 4 bases, with 9 bases remaining between them. CDR3 amino acids: CASSLGEFPDTQYF. The CDR3 nucleotides read TGCGCCAGCAGCTTGGGGGAGTTCCCAGATACGCAGTATTTT.

At least ten counts were recorded for this clonotype. The chain combines TRBV7-8 with TRBJ2-7; 11 nucleotides match TRBD2. V shed 5 bases and J 6 bases; nucleotides not matched to a gene: 9. The germline gives CDR1 SGHVS, CDR2 FQNEAQ. The CDR3 length is 15 residues. The CDR3 spells CASSPEASGRPEQYF. CDR3 in DNA: TGTGCCAGCAGCCCCGAGGCTAGCGGGAGGCCCGAGCAGTACTTC.